The 17 T cell receptor beta chains reported below all come from one sample, sequenced in a study of beta chain features in type 1 diabetes. Sequencing targeted expressed TCRB transcripts, as all isolated RNA had been reverse transcribed. Profiling relied on immunoSEQ multiplex PCR, and the TCRdb table lists in-frame clones only, not all of them. The sample contains about 140,000 clones, roughly 10% of which appear only once. Sample: central memory CD4+ T cells from blood. The receptor source for this set is a woman aged 40-49 years in good health.

This clone was counted only a few times. The chain joins TRBV2 to TRBJ2-2; 15 nucleotides match TRBD2. The CDR3 runs 15 residues. Trimming removed 8 bases from V and 3 bases from J; junction bases left unmatched: 1. Germline-derived CDR1 and CDR2 are SNHLY and FYNNEI. CDR3 coding DNA: TGTGCCAGCGGACTAGCGGGGGGGTACACCGGGGAGCTGTTTTTT. Amino acids: CASGLAGGYTGELFF.

The rearrangement links TRBV4-3 to TRBJ2-1, with TRBD2 matching 8 bases. Germline CDR1 reads LGHNA; CDR2 reads YSLEER. V trimming: 0 bases; J trimming: 9 bases; junction bases outside the gene matches: 13. This CDR3 has 17 amino acids. In DNA, the CDR3 is TGCGCCAGCAGCCAAGAATTAATTGGTGGGACTAGTAGTGAGCAGTTCTTC. The encoded protein is CASSQELIGGTSSEQFF.

The V gene is TRBV7-6, the J gene TRBJ2-7, with 9 bases aligning to TRBD1. CDR1 is SGHVS and CDR2 is FNYEAQ in the germline V gene. This CDR3 is 15 amino acids long. V dropped 4 bases and J dropped 6; count of bases not matched to a gene: 10. The CDR3 region is CASSSLPGQGTEQYF. The CDR3 DNA follows: TGTGCCAGCAGCTCACTCCCGGGACAGGGTACCGAGCAGTACTTC.

This clone was found a few times. The V gene is TRBV5-1, the J gene TRBJ2-3; D ambiguous. Germline V lookup: CDR1 SGHRS, CDR2 YFSETQ. Trimming removed 0 bases at V and 2 bases at J, with 4 bases between. The CDR3 has 13 residues. The CDR3 DNA reads TGCGCCAGCAGCTTGGACTTCACAGATACGCAGTATTTT. Its translation: CASSLDFTDTQYF.

The genes are TRBV2 and TRBJ2-7, with D perhaps matching TRBD2 (6 bases). V was clipped by 6 bases and J by 6 bases, with 18 bases between them. The CDR3 loop spans 14 amino acids. From germline, CDR1 is SNHLY and CDR2 FYNNEI. CDR3 region: CASSHRDSRAEQYF. The DNA of the CDR3 is TGTGCCAGCAGCCACCGGGACTCGCGCGCCGAGCAGTACTTC.

This clone showed up just a few times. The rearrangement uses TRBV9 and TRBJ2-1; 8 bases align to TRBD2. Trimming removed 0 bases from V and 7 bases from J; junction bases left unmatched: 6. Germline V gene lookup returns CDR1 SGDLS and CDR2 YYNGEE. The CDR3 length is 15 residues. CDR3 DNA: TGTGCCAGCAGCGTAGCGGGGGGGCGGGGAAATGAGCAGTTCTTC. Translation: CASSVAGGRGNEQFF.

This clone was observed a handful of times. V usage is TRBV4-1 and J usage is TRBJ2-3, with 10 bases identical to TRBD2. The junction had 7 bases not matched to a gene; V was cut back by 0 bases and J by 10 bases. This CDR3 comprises 15 residues. From germline, CDR1 is MGHRA and CDR2 YSYEKL. This CDR3 is CASSQDLSGGVSQYF. CDR3 coding DNA: TGCGCCAGCAGCCAAGATCTCAGCGGGGGGGTCTCGCAGTATTTT.

The V gene is TRBV2, the J gene TRBJ2-5; 11 bases match TRBD2. The V gene's germline CDR1 is SNHLY and CDR2 FYNNEI. V lost 10 bases, J lost 3 bases, and 7 bases stayed unmatched. The CDR3 spans 14 residues. CDR3 region: CAKIKTSGEETQYF. The CDR3 region has the DNA TGTGCCAAAATCAAGACTAGCGGGGAAGAGACCCAGTACTTC.

The table lists this clone with a few counts. V gene TRBV6-1 combines with J gene TRBJ2-3; possibly TRBD2 for D (6 bases). V lost 6 bases and J 5 bases, leaving 12 bases between the germline ends. From germline, CDR1 is MNHNS and CDR2 SASEGT. The CDR3 is made up of 13 amino acids. The CDR3 protein is CASRGTGEDTQYF. The CDR3 coding sequence is TGTGCCAGCAGAGGGACTGGGGAAGATACGCAGTATTTT.

This clone was seen more than once but under ten times. In nucleotides, the CDR3 is TGTGCCAGCAGCTTTAGCGGGGGGGCGGATAATGAGCAGTTCTTC. This encodes CASSFSGGADNEQFF. V is TRBV11-2 and J is TRBJ2-1; 11 nucleotides match TRBD2. CDR1 SGHAT and CDR2 FQNNGV come from the germline V gene. The junction had 5 bases not matched to a gene; V was cut back by 3 bases and J by 7 bases. There are 15 residues in the CDR3.

The chain is built from TRBV5-4 and TRBJ2-7; 10 nucleotides agree with TRBD1. V dropped 0 bases and J dropped 5; count of bases not matched to a gene: 5. The CDR3 runs 15 residues. CDR1 SGHNT and CDR2 YYREEE come from the germline V gene (reference sequence). This CDR3 is CASSLVGTGVHEQYF. The CDR3 nucleotides are TGTGCCAGCAGCTTGGTAGGGACAGGGGTCCACGAGCAGTACTTC.

The chain is built from TRBV6-5 and TRBJ2-2; tentative D call: TRBD1 (6 bases). V was clipped by 2 bases and J by 4 bases, with 14 bases between them. CDR1 and CDR2 from the germline V gene are MNHEY and SVGAGI. The CDR3 spans 16 residues. DNA for the CDR3: TGTGCCAGCAGTTACAGGGGGTGGGGTTCCACCGGGGAGCTGTTTTTT. Its translation is CASSYRGWGSTGELFF.

In its sample, this clone was seen many times. This rearrangement joins TRBV28 to TRBJ2-2; 7 nucleotides match TRBD2. Germline trimming cut 8 bases from V and 0 bases from J; bases unmatched to any gene: 9. Per germline, CDR1 MDHEN and CDR2 SYDVKM. The CDR3 sequence is 16 residues long. CDR3 loop: CASHSGGSTNTGELFF. The CDR3 DNA is TGTGCCAGCCATTCCGGGGGGTCAACGAACACCGGGGAGCTGTTTTTT.

This clone was found a few times. This chain joins TRBV4-2 and TRBJ2-6; 7 bases are shared with TRBD2. The germline V gene encodes CDR1 LGHNA and CDR2 YNFKEQ. The junction had 3 bases not matched to a gene; V was cut back by 1 base and J by 0 bases. CDR3 length equals 17 residues. The CDR3 loop reads CASSQGGGTSGANVLTF. The CDR3 coding sequence is TGTGCCAGCAGCCAAGGGGGGGGGACCTCTGGGGCCAACGTCCTGACTTTC.

This clone was detected only a few times. V and J are TRBV29-1 and TRBJ2-5; 7 positions match TRBD2. V lost 1 base to trimming and J lost 11 bases; unmatched junction nucleotides: 7. The CDR3 extends over 12 amino acids. CDR1 is SQVTM and CDR2 is ANQGSEA in the germline V gene. Here the CDR3 reads CSVEGGGREQYF. The DNA for the CDR3 is TGCAGCGTTGAAGGGGGGGGTAGGGAGCAGTACTTC.

The chain recombines TRBV6-5 with TRBJ1-2; TRBD1 is a possible D gene (6 bases). The V end was cut by 7 bases, the J end by 2 bases, with 14 bases between. The V gene's germline CDR1 is MNHEY and CDR2 SVGAGI. This CDR3 spans 14 amino acids. In DNA, the CDR3 is TGTGCCAGCACCACCGCGGGGGGCAACTATGGCTACACCTTC. Protein: CASTTAGGNYGYTF.

This clone appeared a few times. J is TRBJ1-1 and V is TRBV7-2, with 8 bases aligning to TRBD1. CDR1 and CDR2 (germline): SGHTA, FQGNSA. This CDR3 region has 14 residues. With 4 bases clipped from V and 0 bases from J, the junction kept 1 base outside the gene matches. CDR3 protein: CASSWTGLNTEAFF. The DNA for the CDR3 is TGTGCCAGCAGCTGGACAGGGCTGAACACTGAAGCTTTCTTT.